This T cell receptor beta chain was captured in a study of blood T cell repertoires in COVID-19. On the study more broadly: Acute and convalescent COVID-19 samples came from the United States, Italy and Spain. In each case, the material was cDNA or gDNA derived from T cells, B-cell-depleted T cells, or PBMCs.

In the authors' workflow: Estimation of nucleated cell counts relied on the amplification of reference gene primers. The assay was immunoSEQ multiplex PCR, and TCRdb's table has in-frame clones only and misses some. That table furnishes V, J and clone size, whereas the DNA furnished D and trimming. The sample yields around 200,000 clones, about 86% seen once. The CDR3 covers 15 residues. In germline, CDR1 is SNHLY, CDR2 FYNNEI. V dropped 2 bases and J dropped 5 bases, with 16 bases sitting between them. This clone came up once. The chain couples TRBV2 to TRBJ2-7; D gene ambiguous. Sequencing input: peripheral blood. The receptor was derived from a man in his forties or fifties with active or convalescent COVID-19. The CDR3: CASSEIWPRLHEQYF. The CDR3 DNA reads as TGTGCCAGCAGTGAAATTTGGCCGCGGTTACACGAGCAGTACTTC.